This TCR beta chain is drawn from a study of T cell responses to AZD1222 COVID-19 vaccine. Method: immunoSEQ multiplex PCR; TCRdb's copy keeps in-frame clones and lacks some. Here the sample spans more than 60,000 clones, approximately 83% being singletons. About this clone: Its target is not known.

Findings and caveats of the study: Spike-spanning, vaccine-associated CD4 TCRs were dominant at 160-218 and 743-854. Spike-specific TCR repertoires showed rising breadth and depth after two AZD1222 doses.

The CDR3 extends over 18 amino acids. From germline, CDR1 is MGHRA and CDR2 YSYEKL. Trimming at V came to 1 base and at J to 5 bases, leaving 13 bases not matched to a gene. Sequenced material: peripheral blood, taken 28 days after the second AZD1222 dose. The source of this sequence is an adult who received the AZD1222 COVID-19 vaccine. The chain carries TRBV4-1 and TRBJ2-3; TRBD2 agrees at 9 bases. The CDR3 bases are TGCGCCAGCAGCCAAGGATTTTTACTAGCGGGTAAGGAAGATACGCAGTATTTT. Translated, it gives CASSQGFLLAGKEDTQYF.